Following are 10 T cell receptor beta chains from one sample sequenced in a study of control samples from healthy donors and cancer patients. The table came from immunoSEQ multiplex PCR; TCRdb's copy has only in-frame clones and leaves some out. The data show fewer than 95,000 clones, about 85% seen once. The source material was blood. These receptors were collected from a woman in her forties or fifties in good health.

V is TRBV18 and J is TRBJ2-7, with 7 bases fitting TRBD1. CDR1 and CDR2 from the germline V gene are KGHSH and LQKENI. The CDR3 extends over 17 amino acids. V trimming: 1 base; J trimming: 2 bases; junction bases outside the gene matches: 11. CDR3 sequence: CASSPRTGAQGTYEQYF. CDR3 bases: TGTGCCAGCTCACCACGCACAGGGGCCCAAGGTACCTACGAGCAGTACTTC.

Worth noting for this clone: One end of the junction fails to match germline, which may point to a read error. The chain recombines TRBV7-7 with TRBJ2-5; TRBD1 is a possible D gene (5 bases). Per the germline V gene, CDR1 is SSHAT and CDR2 is FNYEAQ (reference sequence). The CDR3 totals 15 residues. CDR3 nucleotide sequence: TGTGCTAGCAGCTTCTCCAAGACAGTTCAAGAGACCCAGTACTTC. Translation: CASSFSKTVQETQYF.

This clone has just a few counts. At the DNA level, this CDR3 is encoded by other sequences in the same sample as well. The genes are TRBV5-1 and TRBJ2-7; 8 bases line up with TRBD1. Germline assignment: CDR1 SGHRS and CDR2 YFSETQ. This CDR3 has 14 amino acids. V shed 4 bases and J 4 bases; nucleotides not matched to a gene: 7. The CDR3 DNA is TGCGCCAGCAGCGGGTACGACAGGGGATACGAGCAGTACTTC. Translated: CASSGYDRGYEQYF. Looking up the rest from reference TRBV5-1 and TRBJ2-7 gives the full variable domain: KAGVTQTPRYLIKTRGQQVTLSCSPISGHRSVSWYQQTPGQGLQFLFEYFSETQRNKGNFPGRFSGRQFSNSRSEMNVSTLELGDSALYLCASSGYDRGYEQYFGPGTRLTVT.

V usage is TRBV19 and J usage is TRBJ1-4; no definite D call. Germline CDR1 is LNHDA and CDR2 is SQIVND (reference sequence). There are 17 residues in the CDR3. With 6 bases removed from V and 0 bases from J, the gap between germline ends came to 17 bases. The CDR3 DNA is TGTGCCAGTAGCTTTGGAGCGGATAGGGCAACTAATGAAAAACTGTTTTTT. Protein: CASSFGADRATNEKLFF.

CDR3 in DNA: TGTGCCAGCAGCCGGTTAACGGGACAGGGGGCGTCTGGCTACACCTTC. This translates into CASSRLTGQGASGYTF. The chain combines TRBV16 with TRBJ1-2; 12 bases line up with TRBD1. There are 16 residues in the CDR3. Germline V gives CDR1 KGHSY, CDR2 FQNENV. The V segment lost 4 bases and the J segment 7 bases; nucleotides outside the gene matches: 10. The full variable domain, its missing parts supplied by reference TRBV16 and TRBJ1-2, is GEEVAQTPKHLVRGEGQKAKLYCAPIKGHSYVFWYQQVLKNEFKFLISFQNENVFDETGMPKERFSAKCLPNSPCSLEIQATKLEDSAVYFCASSRLTGQGASGYTFGSGTRLTVV.

This rearrangement joins TRBV7-9 to TRBJ2-2, with D possibly TRBD1 on 6 matching bases. CDR3 length: 15 residues. With 6 bases removed from V and 4 bases from J, the gap between germline ends came to 15 bases. The germline V gene has CDR1 SEHNR and CDR2 FQNEAQ (reference sequence). Here the CDR3 reads CASRLITGITGELFF. The CDR3 nucleotides are TGTGCCAGCAGGCTAATCACAGGGATCACCGGGGAGCTGTTTTTT.

The chain links TRBV18 to TRBJ1-1; D may be TRBD1 (5 bases). Trimming removed 2 bases at V and 1 base at J, with 8 bases between. CDR3 length: 14 residues. Germline V gives CDR1 KGHSH, CDR2 LQKENI. The CDR3 DNA follows: TGTGCCAGCTCACCAGGGGCTACGAACACTGAAGCTTTCTTT. It codes for CASSPGATNTEAFF.

The genes are TRBV4-3 and TRBJ1-3; D not certain. The CDR3 is 16 residues long. V was clipped by 0 bases and J by 6 bases, with 15 bases between them. CDR1 is LGHNA and CDR2 is YSLEER in the germline V gene. In DNA, the CDR3 is TGCGCCAGCAGCCAAGATCCCCGCAGGAGGGTAAACACCATATATTTT. This codes for CASSQDPRRRVNTIYF.

The J gene is TRBJ1-1, the V gene TRBV2; 8 bases are a match to TRBD1. This CDR3 has 15 amino acids. Germline V lookup: CDR1 SNHLY, CDR2 FYNNEI. The V segment lost 6 bases and the J segment 6 bases; nucleotides outside the gene matches: 12. The CDR3 DNA follows: TGTGCCAGCAGCGACCCCCAGACAGGGGCCGCTGAAGCTTTCTTT. It translates to CASSDPQTGAAEAFF.

This sequence joins TRBV4-1 and TRBJ2-2, with TRBD2 identical over 7 bases. Per germline, CDR1 MGHRA and CDR2 YSYEKL. There are 16 residues in the CDR3. V was pared by 6 bases and J by 3 bases, with 10 bases of the junction left unmatched. The CDR3 region is CASSLRWLADTGELFF. The CDR3 coding sequence is TGCGCCAGCAGTCTAAGGTGGCTAGCGGACACCGGGGAGCTGTTTTTT.